The present T cell receptor beta chain was sequenced within a study of blood T cell repertoires in COVID-19. The assay was immunoSEQ multiplex PCR, and TCRdb's table has in-frame clones only and misses some. The table lists 150,000 to 170,000 clones, 60% to 85% of them singletons. Germline V gene data show CDR1 as SGHAT and CDR2 as FQNNGV. Trimming took 4 bases from V and 9 from J; bases not matched to a gene: 4. The CDR3 runs 14 residues. This chain links TRBV11-2 with TRBJ1-6; TRBD1 aligns across 9 bases. Sequencing was performed on peripheral blood. The clonotype comes from a man aged 80 or over with acute or convalescent COVID-19. The CDR3 spells CASSSTGGASPLHF. In DNA form, the CDR3 reads TGTGCCAGCAGCTCGACAGGGGGGGCTTCACCCCTCCACTTT.